These 17 T cell receptor beta chains were sequenced from one sample in a study of CD4 T cells in relation to SARS-CoV-2 and coronaviruses (dated by TCRdb to the early 2020s). These receptors' antigens are unknown. The receptor library was made with the immunoSEQ multiplex PCR assay. The table was pulled from immuneACCESS by TCRdb, which kept in-frame rearrangements only. Such tables lose some clones; where checked, under half of the loss comes from unresolved V genes, and the rest has no known cause. The table for this sample lists about 36,000 clones; 77% of them were counted only once. The ten biggest clones cover roughly 22% of the sample. The sequenced sample consisted of memory CD4+ T cells from PBMCs, cultured in vitro. Read against the paper, the sample's cell subset or site label means: memory (non-naive) CD4+ T cells. All receptors derive from an adult with COVID-19.

This clone was seen more than once but under ten times. The chain joins TRBV6-4 to TRBJ2-1; TRBD2 agrees at 11 bases. With V trimmed by 3 bases and J by 7 bases, 5 bases remained unmatched. CDR3 length equals 15 residues. The germline V gene has CDR1 MRHNA and CDR2 SNTAGT. The CDR3 here is CASSELAGAGNEQFF. The CDR3 DNA is TGTGCCAGCAGTGAACTAGCGGGAGCGGGAAATGAGCAGTTCTTC.

This clone is medium-sized by share. CDR3 coding DNA: TGTGCCACCAGCGACGTGGGGGGGGAGACCCAGTACTTC. Protein: CATSDVGGETQYF. The genes are TRBV15 and TRBJ2-5; 7 bases agree with TRBD2. The trim removed 5 bases at V and 5 bases at J, leaving 5 bases unmatched. The CDR3 is made up of 13 amino acids. Germline values: CDR1 LNHNV, CDR2 YYDKDF (reference sequence).

The V gene is TRBV15, the J gene TRBJ2-3; D gene unclear. V was trimmed by 0 bases and J by 5 bases, leaving 12 bases between them. In germline, CDR1 is LNHNV, CDR2 YYDKDF (reference sequence). The length of the CDR3 is 15 residues. CDR3 region: CATSRDKSRRDTQYF. The CDR3 DNA reads TGTGCCACCAGCAGAGATAAAAGTCGGAGAGATACGCAGTATTTT. The variable domain in full, completed from reference TRBV15 and TRBJ2-3, reads DAMVIQNPRYQVTQFGKPVTLSCSQTLNHNVMYWYQQKSSQAPKLLFHYYDKDFNNEADTPDNFQSRRPNTSFCFLDIRSPGLGDTAMYLCATSRDKSRRDTQYFGPGTRLTVL.

The count of this clone is one. Other DNA sequences within the sample encode an identical CDR3. V is TRBV6-5 and J is TRBJ2-1; 13 bases map to TRBD2. The germline gives CDR1 MNHEY, CDR2 SVGAGI. The CDR3 spans 15 residues. J lost 6 bases, V lost 2 bases, and 1 base had no gene match. CDR3 region: CASSYGLAGVNEQFF. The CDR3 DNA sequence: TGTGCCAGCAGTTACGGACTAGCGGGAGTCAATGAGCAGTTCTTC.

The chain has TRBV5-1 and TRBJ2-2; D is ambiguous. The V end lost 9 bases, the J end lost 3 bases, and 18 bases lay between the germline ends. The CDR3 length is 15 residues. Germline V gene data show CDR1 as SGHRS and CDR2 as YFSETQ. CDR3 in amino acids: CATAPNGPDTGELFF. In nucleotides, the CDR3 is TGCGCCACCGCACCCAACGGTCCAGACACCGGGGAGCTGTTTTTT. The whole variable domain, filled in from reference TRBV5-1 and TRBJ2-2, reads KAGVTQTPRYLIKTRGQQVTLSCSPISGHRSVSWYQQTPGQGLQFLFEYFSETQRNKGNFPGRFSGRQFSNSRSEMNVSTLELGDSALYLCATAPNGPDTGELFFGEGSRLTVL.

The chain employs TRBV5-1 and TRBJ2-2; 7 positions match TRBD2. Trimming at V came to 2 bases and at J to 2 bases, leaving 6 bases not matched to a gene. This CDR3 contains 16 residues. In germline, CDR1 is SGHRS, CDR2 YFSETQ. Written as DNA, the CDR3 is TGCGCCAGCAGCTTTTACCGGGGGGTAAACACCGGGGAGCTGTTTTTT. It specifies CASSFYRGVNTGELFF.

V is TRBV9 and J is TRBJ2-1, with TRBD2 matching over 7 bases. The CDR3 is 15 amino acids. V trimming: 0 bases; J trimming: 6 bases; junction bases outside the gene matches: 6. The germline gives CDR1 SGDLS, CDR2 YYNGEE. The CDR3 nucleotides read TGTGCCAGCAGCGTAGGGGCGGGAGTGGGCAATGAGCAGTTCTTC. Translation: CASSVGAGVGNEQFF. Combining the CDR3 with reference TRBV9 and TRBJ2-1 gives the whole variable domain DSGVTQTPKHLITATGQRVTLRCSPRSGDLSVYWYQQSLDQGLQFLIQYYNGEERAKGNILERFSAQQFPDLHSELNLSSLELGDSALYFCASSVGAGVGNEQFFGPGTRLTVL.

V is TRBV20-1 and J is TRBJ2-7; D is unclear. Per germline, CDR1 DFQATT and CDR2 SNEGSKA (reference sequence). With 5 bases removed from V and 2 bases from J, the gap between germline ends came to 7 bases. The CDR3 contains 11 residues. CDR3 sequence reads: CSAPLTYEQYF. Here the CDR3 DNA reads TGCAGTGCTCCGTTGACCTACGAGCAGTACTTC.

This chain connects TRBV2 to TRBJ2-7; D uncertain. CDR3 length: 10 residues. The germline V gene has CDR1 SNHLY and CDR2 FYNNEI. V lost 2 bases, J lost 4 bases, and 0 bases lay in between. The CDR3 DNA reads TGTGCCAGCAGTGAATACGAGCAGTACTTC. This translates into CASSEYEQYF.

In regard to this clone: One end of the junction varies from germline; a read error may be responsible. The chain joins TRBV29-1 to TRBJ2-1; 8 nucleotides agree with TRBD2. The CDR3 loop spans 12 amino acids. In germline, CDR1 is SQVTM, CDR2 ANQGSEA. CDR3 region: CSAGLSGTSYLF. DNA for the CDR3: TGCAGCGCTGGACTATCCGGGACTAGTTACCTCTTC.

This chain connects TRBV15 to TRBJ2-2, with a tentative D call TRBD2 (6 bases). Trimming took off 0 bases at V and 6 bases at J, with 17 bases between the two ends. The CDR3 loop spans 17 amino acids. Per the germline V gene, CDR1 is LNHNV and CDR2 is YYDKDF (reference sequence). Here the CDR3 DNA reads TGTGCCACCAGCAGAGATCGATCATCGGGAGCGGCCGGGGAGCTGTTTTTT. It specifies CATSRDRSSGAAGELFF. The variable domain in full, with the rest retrieved from reference TRBV15 and TRBJ2-2, is DAMVIQNPRYQVTQFGKPVTLSCSQTLNHNVMYWYQQKSSQAPKLLFHYYDKDFNNEADTPDNFQSRRPNTSFCFLDIRSPGLGDTAMYLCATSRDRSSGAAGELFFGEGSRLTVL.

J is TRBJ2-3 and V is TRBV3-1 (or the pseudogene TRBV3-2), with 15 bases identical to TRBD2. Losses at the gene ends were 4 bases for V and 3 bases for J; bases not matched to a gene: 2. CDR1 and CDR2 from the germline V gene are LGHDT and YNNKEL (reference sequence). The CDR3 spans 16 residues. CDR3 DNA sequence: TGTGCCAGCAGCCGAGGACTAGCGGGAGGGACAGATACGCAGTATTTT. Translated: CASSRGLAGGTDTQYF.

This chain links TRBV7-2 with TRBJ2-3; 9 bases map to TRBD1. CDR3 size: 15 residues. Trimming removed 5 bases from V and 1 base from J; junction bases left unmatched: 4. Germline CDR1 reads SGHTA; CDR2 reads FQGNSA. The CDR3 DNA reads TGTGCCAGCAGCGGACAGGGGAGTGGCACAGATACGCAGTATTTT. Encoded protein: CASSGQGSGTDTQYF.

The V gene is TRBV5-6, the J gene TRBJ2-7; TRBD1 agrees at 12 bases. Germline loops: CDR1 SGHDT, CDR2 YYEEEE. V was pared by 3 bases and J by 6 bases, with 4 bases of the junction left unmatched. The CDR3 length is 14 residues. The CDR3 reads CASSYGTGGSEQYF. The CDR3 region has the DNA TGTGCCAGCAGCTACGGGACAGGGGGCTCCGAGCAGTACTTC.

This chain joins TRBV28 and TRBJ2-3; 9 bases align to TRBD2. Germline V CDR1 and CDR2: MDHEN, SYDVKM. With 6 bases clipped from V and 0 bases from J, the junction kept 7 bases outside the gene matches. This CDR3 is built from 16 residues. In DNA form, the CDR3 reads TGTGCCAGCAGACTTGGGACTAGCTATAGCACAGATACGCAGTATTTT. The encoded protein is CASRLGTSYSTDTQYF.

The V call is TRBV19, the J call TRBJ2-5; D possibly corresponds to TRBD2 (5 bases). V was shortened by 0 bases and J by 1 base, with 12 bases between the two germline ends. There are 16 residues in the CDR3. CDR1 is LNHDA and CDR2 is SQIVND in the germline V gene (reference sequence). CDR3 nucleotides: TGTGCCAGTAGTATAGAAGGGCCGGGAAGCCAAGAGACCCAGTACTTC. Its protein product is CASSIEGPGSQETQYF. The entire variable domain, with the rest obtained from reference TRBV19 and TRBJ2-5, is as follows: DGGITQSPKYLFRKEGQNVTLSCEQNLNHDAMYWYRQDPGQGLRLIYYSQIVNDFQKGDIAEGYSVSREKKESFPLTVTSAQKNPTAFYLCASSIEGPGSQETQYFGPGTRLLVL.

The chain carries TRBV5-6 and TRBJ2-7; D is ambiguous. CDR1 SGHDT and CDR2 YYEEEE come from the germline V gene. V was pared by 6 bases and J by 4 bases, with 17 bases between. The CDR3 consists of 14 residues. This chain's CDR3 is CASTIIDGLYEQYF. CDR3 DNA sequence: TGTGCCAGCACCATAATAGATGGCCTATACGAGCAGTACTTC.